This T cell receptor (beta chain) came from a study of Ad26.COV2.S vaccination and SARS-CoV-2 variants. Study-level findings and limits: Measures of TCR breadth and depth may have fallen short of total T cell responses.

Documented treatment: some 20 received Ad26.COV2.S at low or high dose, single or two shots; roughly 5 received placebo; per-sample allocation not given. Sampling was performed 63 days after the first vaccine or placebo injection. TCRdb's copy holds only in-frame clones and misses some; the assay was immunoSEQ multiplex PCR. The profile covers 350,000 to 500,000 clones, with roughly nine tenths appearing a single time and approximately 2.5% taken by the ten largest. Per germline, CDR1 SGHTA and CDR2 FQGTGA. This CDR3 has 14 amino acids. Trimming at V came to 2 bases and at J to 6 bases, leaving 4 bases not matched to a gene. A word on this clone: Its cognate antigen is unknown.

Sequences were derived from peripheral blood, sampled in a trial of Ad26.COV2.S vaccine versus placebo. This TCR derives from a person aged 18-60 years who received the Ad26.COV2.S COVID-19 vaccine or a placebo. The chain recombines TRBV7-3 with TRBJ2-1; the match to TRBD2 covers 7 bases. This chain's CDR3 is CASSLAGDFNEQFF. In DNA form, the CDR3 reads TGTGCCAGCAGCTTAGCGGGAGACTTCAATGAGCAGTTCTTC.